A selection of T cell receptor beta chains follows, all from one sample in a study of shared clonotypes between healthy human individuals. Assay used: immunoSEQ multiplex PCR; TCRdb lists only in-frame clones, some missing. Altogether about 990,000 clones are present, about 80% being singletons, with the ten largest covering around 0.6%. Material for sequencing was memory CD4+ T cells from PBMCs. The receptors were sampled from a man in his late teens or twenties in good health. Some clones in this sample may be carry-over from other donors' samples. The CDR3 runs from the conserved cysteine through the conserved F or W. Each record gives: J gene, V gene, D gene, clone size, CDR3 DNA, CDR3 protein. The D gene is left open where the match is weak. Only some rows state a clone size, as once, few, many or a class for expanded clones.

>TRBJ1-5|TRBV7-9|NA|NA
TGTGCCAGCAGCACCACCCCGCAGGGATGGGATAGCAATCAGCCCCAGCATTTT
CASSTTPQGWDSNQPQHF
>TRBJ1-1|TRBV7-9|NA|NA
TGTGCCAGCAGCTTAGTGGTGATAGAAGCTTTCTTT
CASSLVVIEAFF
>TRBJ2-3|TRBV5-1|NA|few
TGCGCCAGCAGCTACCTCCCCCCCACAGATACGCAGTATTTT
CASSYLPPTDTQYF
>TRBJ2-5|TRBV18|NA|NA
TGTGCCAGCTCACCATCGAGGTGGGAAGAGACCCAGTACTTC
CASSPSRWEETQYF
>TRBJ1-2|TRBV6-1|NA|NA
TGTGCCAGCAGTGATTATCTCATGGATCCTACGGGGGACTATGGCTACACCTTC
CASSDYLMDPTGDYGYTF
>TRBJ1-5|TRBV28|NA|NA
TGTGCCAGCAGTTTATGGATGCAAAAAAGGGGGAATCAGCCCCAGCATTTT
CASSLWMQKRGNQPQHF
>TRBJ1-1|TRBV28|NA|NA
TGTGCCAGCAGTTCGGGACTTGGGGGGAACACTGAAGCTTTCTTT
CASSSGLGGNTEAFF
>TRBJ1-5|TRBV5-5|TRBD1|NA
TGTGCCAGCAGCACGGGACAGATAAGCAATCAGCCCCAGCATTTT
CASSTGQISNQPQHF
>TRBJ2-2|TRBV7-8|NA|NA
TGTGCCAGCAGGGGGAACACCGGGGAGCTGTTTTTT
CASRGNTGELFF
>TRBJ2-5|TRBV9|TRBD2|NA
TGTGCCAGCAGCGCCCACGGACTAGCGGGAGGATCGCAAGAGACCCAGTACTTC
CASSAHGLAGGSQETQYF
>TRBJ2-1|TRBV1|NA|NA
TGCACCAGCAGCCAAGATCTTCAGCGGGAGGGCCTTTGCAATGAGCAGTTCTTC
CTSSQDLQREGLCNEQFF
>TRBJ2-1|TRBV2|NA|NA
TGTGCCAGCACTCAAGCGGGTAGATACAATGAGCAGTTCTTC
CASTQAGRYNEQFF
>TRBJ2-4|TRBV28|NA|NA
TGTGCCAGCAGTTTACCCAGGGCACTTCTTTCAAACATTCAGTACTTC
CASSLPRALLSNIQYF
>TRBJ2-1|TRBV4-1|TRBD1|NA
TGCGCCAGCAGCACAGGGGGCCGGGGGGACTACAATGAGCAGTTCTTC
CASSTGGRGDYNEQFF
>TRBJ1-1|TRBV30|TRBD1|once
TGTGCCTGGAGGCGACAGGGTGGGACTGAAGCTTTCTTT
CAWRRQGGTEAFF
>TRBJ2-2|TRBV5-6|TRBD1|NA
TGTGCCAGCAGCTTGTCGTCGCAGGGGGTACACGGGGAGCTGTTTTTT
CASSLSSQGVHGELFF
>TRBJ2-1|TRBV25-1|NA|once
TGTGCCAGCAGTGAACCTGGCGCACCAGACAATGAGCAGTTCTTC
CASSEPGAPDNEQFF
>TRBJ2-7|TRBV5-6|TRBD2|NA
TGTGCCAGCAACCCGGGGGGGAGACCCTACGAGCAGTACTTC
CASNPGGRPYEQYF
>TRBJ1-2|TRBV19|NA|NA
TGTGCCAGTAGTAATGAGGGCCCCTCATATGGCTACACCTTC
CASSNEGPSYGYTF
>TRBJ2-2|TRBV27|TRBD1|NA
TGTGCCAGCAGTCCCAGACAGGGGAAGGTGTTTTTT
CASSPRQGKVFF
>TRBJ1-4|TRBV6-1|NA|NA
TGTGCCAGCAGTGCAGGGCTACGAGGTGCTAATGAAAAACTGTTTTTT
CASSAGLRGANEKLFF
>TRBJ1-1|TRBV28|NA|once
TGTGCCAGCAGTTTACCCCAACTGACTGAAGCTTTCTTT
CASSLPQLTEAFF
>TRBJ1-2|TRBV28|NA|NA
TGTGCCAGCAGCCTTCTACAGGGTGGGGTATATGGCTACACCTTC
CASSLLQGGVYGYTF
>TRBJ2-3|TRBV10-1|TRBD1|many
TGCGCCAGCAGTCCGGACAGGTTCGGGAATACGCAGTATTTT
CASSPDRFGNTQYF
>TRBJ2-5|TRBV7-7|TRBD2|many
TGTGCCAGCAGCTTATGGGAGGGATCAGAGACCCAGTACTTC
CASSLWEGSETQYF
>TRBJ1-1|TRBV7-9|NA|NA
TGTGCCAGCAGCCCCGTAGGCAGTAGGAACACTGAAGCTTTCTTT
CASSPVGSRNTEAFF
>TRBJ1-5|TRBV19|NA|NA
TGTGCCAGTAGTCCCTGGGGGGCGGGCCTCAATCAGCCCCAGCATTTT
CASSPWGAGLNQPQHF
>TRBJ2-7|TRBV5-5|TRBD1|NA
TGTGCCAGCAGCCCGGGACAGGGGGCCCCCGTCGAGCAGTACTTC
CASSPGQGAPVEQYF
>TRBJ2-7|TRBV5-1|TRBD1|NA
TGCGCCAGCAGCCCGGGACAGGGGGCGACATACGAGCAGTACTTC
CASSPGQGATYEQYF
>TRBJ2-5|TRBV7-2|TRBD2|once
TGTGCCAGCAGCTTTCAGGGTGGGGAGGGGGAGACCCAGTACTTC
CASSFQGGEGETQYF
>TRBJ2-5|TRBV5-4|NA|NA
TGTGCCAGCAGCTCGGGACGGCAAGAGACCCAGTACTTC
CASSSGRQETQYF